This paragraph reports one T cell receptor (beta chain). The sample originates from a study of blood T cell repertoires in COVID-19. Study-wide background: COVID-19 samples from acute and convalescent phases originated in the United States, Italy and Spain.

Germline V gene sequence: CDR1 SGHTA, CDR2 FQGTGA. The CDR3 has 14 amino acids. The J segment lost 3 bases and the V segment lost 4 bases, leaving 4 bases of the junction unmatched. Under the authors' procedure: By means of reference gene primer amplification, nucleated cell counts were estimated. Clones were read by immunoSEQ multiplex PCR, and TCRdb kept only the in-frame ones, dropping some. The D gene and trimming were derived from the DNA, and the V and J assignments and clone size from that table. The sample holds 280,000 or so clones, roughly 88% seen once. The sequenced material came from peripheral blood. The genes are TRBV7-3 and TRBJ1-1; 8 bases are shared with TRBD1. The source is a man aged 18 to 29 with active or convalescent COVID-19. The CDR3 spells CASSSGQGDTEAFF. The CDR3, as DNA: TGTGCCAGCAGCTCTGGACAGGGTGACACTGAAGCTTTCTTT. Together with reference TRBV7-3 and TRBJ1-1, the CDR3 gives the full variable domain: GAGVSQTPSNKVTEKGKYVELRCDPISGHTALYWYRQSLGQGPEFLIYFQGTGAADDSGLPNDRFFAVRPEGSVSTLKIQRTERGDSAVYLCASSSGQGDTEAFFGQGTRLTVV.